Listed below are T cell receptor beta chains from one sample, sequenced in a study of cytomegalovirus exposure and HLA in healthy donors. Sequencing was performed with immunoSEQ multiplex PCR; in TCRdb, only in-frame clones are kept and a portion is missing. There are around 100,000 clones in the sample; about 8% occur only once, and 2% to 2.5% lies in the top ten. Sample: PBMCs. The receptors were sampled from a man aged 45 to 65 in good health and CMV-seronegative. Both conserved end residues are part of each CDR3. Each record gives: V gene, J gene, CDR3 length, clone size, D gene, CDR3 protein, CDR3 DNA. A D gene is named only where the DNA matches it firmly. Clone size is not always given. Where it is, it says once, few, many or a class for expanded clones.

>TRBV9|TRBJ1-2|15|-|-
CASSVTGQSSYGYTF
TGTGCCAGCAGCGTAACAGGACAATCCTCCTATGGCTACACCTTC
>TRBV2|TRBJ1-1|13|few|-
CASDTQEGTEAFF
TGTGCCAGTGACACACAGGAGGGCACTGAAGCTTTCTTT
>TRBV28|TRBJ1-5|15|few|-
CASSFSGGGGQPQHF
TGTGCCAGCAGTTTCTCGGGGGGGGGCGGGCAGCCCCAGCATTTT
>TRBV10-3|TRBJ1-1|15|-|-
CAISERAKGDTEAFF
TGTGCCATCAGTGAGAGGGCAAAGGGGGACACTGAAGCTTTCTTT
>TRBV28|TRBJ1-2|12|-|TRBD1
CASSSGQYGYTF
TGTGCCAGCAGTTCGGGACAGTATGGCTACACCTTC
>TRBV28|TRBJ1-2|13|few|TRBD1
CASSSPVQGGYTF
TGTGCCAGCAGTTCTCCCGTACAGGGGGGCTACACCTTC
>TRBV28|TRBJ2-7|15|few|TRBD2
CASRNTEGLGIEQYF
TGTGCCAGCAGAAATACCGAGGGACTAGGTATCGAGCAGTACTTC
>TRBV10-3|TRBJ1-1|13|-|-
CAIRAGEYTEAFF
TGTGCCATCAGGGCGGGAGAATACACTGAAGCTTTCTTT
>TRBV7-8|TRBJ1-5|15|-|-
CASSLEEGNDQPQHF
TGTGCCAGCAGCTTGGAAGAGGGTAACGATCAGCCCCAGCATTTT
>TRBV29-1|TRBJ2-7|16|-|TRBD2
CSVATGVTSGIHEQYF
TGCAGCGTTGCGACGGGAGTGACTAGCGGGATACACGAGCAGTACTTC
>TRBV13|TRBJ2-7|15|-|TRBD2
CASSLGTSGAYEQYF
TGTGCCAGCAGTCTAGGGACTAGCGGTGCCTACGAGCAGTACTTC
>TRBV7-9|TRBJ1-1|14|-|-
CASTDLGGNTEAFF
TGTGCCAGCACCGACCTGGGGGGTAACACTGAAGCTTTCTTT
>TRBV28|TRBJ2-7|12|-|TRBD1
CASGDRSYEQYF
TGTGCCAGCGGGGACAGGAGCTACGAGCAGTACTTC
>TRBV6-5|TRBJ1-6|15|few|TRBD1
CASSSTGQGVHPLHF
TGTGCCAGCAGTTCCACGGGACAGGGGGTACACCCCCTCCACTTT
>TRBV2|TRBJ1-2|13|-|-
CASSESGNYGYTF
TGTGCCAGCAGTGAATCGGGGAACTATGGCTACACCTTC
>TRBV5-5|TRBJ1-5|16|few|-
CASSLAGKYSNQPQHF
TGTGCCAGCAGCTTGGCCGGGAAGTATAGCAATCAGCCCCAGCATTTT
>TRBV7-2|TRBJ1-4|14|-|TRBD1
CASSRDRGREKLFF
TGTGCCAGCAGCCGTGACAGGGGGCGTGAAAAACTGTTTTTT
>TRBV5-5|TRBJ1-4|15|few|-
CASSLMTGLNEKLFF
TGTGCCAGCAGCTTAATGACAGGACTTAATGAAAAACTGTTTTTT
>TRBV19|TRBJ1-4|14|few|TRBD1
CASTRGQANEKLFF
TGTGCCAGTACCAGGGGGCAAGCTAATGAAAAACTGTTTTTT
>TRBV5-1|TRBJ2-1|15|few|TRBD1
CASSSGQGMSNEQFF
TGCGCCAGTTCCTCCGGACAGGGCATGAGCAATGAGCAGTTCTTC
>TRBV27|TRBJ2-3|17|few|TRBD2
CASSSQVLAGGQDTQYF
TGTGCCAGCAGTTCCCAGGTCTTAGCGGGGGGCCAAGATACGCAGTATTTT
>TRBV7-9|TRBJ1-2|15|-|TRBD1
CASSPGQLLNYGYTF
TGTGCCAGCAGCCCGGGACAGCTTCTAAACTATGGCTACACCTTC
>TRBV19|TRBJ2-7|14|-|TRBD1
CASSNGQGTYEQYF
TGTGCCAGTAGTAACGGACAGGGGACCTACGAGCAGTACTTC
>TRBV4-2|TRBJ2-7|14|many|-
CASSQGQGTYEQYF
TGTGCCAGCAGCCAAGGACAAGGAACCTACGAGCAGTACTTC
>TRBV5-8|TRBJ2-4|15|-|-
CASSSAELPWNIQYF
TGTGCCAGCAGCTCGGCGGAACTCCCGTGGAACATTCAGTACTTC
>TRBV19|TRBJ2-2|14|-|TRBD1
CASSRDRITGELFF
TGTGCCAGTAGTCGGGACAGGATTACCGGGGAGCTGTTTTTT
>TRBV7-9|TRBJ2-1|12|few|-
CASSFSSREQFF
TGTGCCAGCAGCTTCTCTAGCCGAGAGCAGTTCTTC
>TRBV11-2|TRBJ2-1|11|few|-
CASSSDYEQFF
TGTGCCAGCAGCTCAGACTATGAGCAGTTCTTC
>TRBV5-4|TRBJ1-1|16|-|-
CASSPEGIRQNTEAFF
TGTGCCAGCAGCCCCGAGGGAATAAGACAGAACACTGAAGCTTTCTTT
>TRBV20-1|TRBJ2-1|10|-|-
CSAVYNEQFF
TGCAGTGCTGTATACAATGAGCAGTTCTTC
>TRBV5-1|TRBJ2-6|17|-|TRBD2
CASRVAGAPSGANVLTF
TGCGCCAGCCGTGTAGCGGGGGCCCCCTCTGGGGCCAACGTCCTGACTTTC
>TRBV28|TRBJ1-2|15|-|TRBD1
CASAQVAGGSYGYTF
TGTGCCAGCGCCCAAGTGGCAGGGGGATCTTATGGCTACACCTTC
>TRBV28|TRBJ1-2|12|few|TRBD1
CASSGQFYGYTF
TGTGCCAGTTCGGGACAGTTCTATGGCTACACCTTC
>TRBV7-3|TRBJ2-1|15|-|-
CASSGGPSSYNEQFF
TGTGCCAGCAGCGGGGGCCCGAGCTCCTACAATGAGCAGTTCTTC
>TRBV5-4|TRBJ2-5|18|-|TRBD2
CASRDGGGLSKPKETQYF
TGTGCCAGCAGAGATGGGGGAGGGCTTTCCAAACCCAAGGAGACCCAGTACTTC
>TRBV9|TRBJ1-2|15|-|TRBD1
CASSAKGARDYGYTF
TGTGCCAGCAGCGCGAAGGGGGCGCGGGACTATGGCTACACCTTC
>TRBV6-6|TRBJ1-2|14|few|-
CASSPVQDTYGYTF
TGTGCCAGCAGTCCCGTCCAGGACACCTATGGCTACACCTTC
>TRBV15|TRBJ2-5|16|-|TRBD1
CATSTGQGVIQETQYF
TGTGCCACCAGCACCGGACAGGGGGTTATTCAAGAGACCCAGTACTTC
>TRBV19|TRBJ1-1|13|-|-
CASSIWRAPGAFF
TGTGCCAGTAGTATTTGGAGGGCCCCGGGGGCTTTCTTT
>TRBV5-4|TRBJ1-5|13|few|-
CASSLDRDQPQHF
TGTGCCAGCAGCTTGGACAGGGACCAGCCCCAGCATTTT
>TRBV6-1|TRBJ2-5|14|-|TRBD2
CASSEQSRGGTQYF
TGTGCCAGCAGTGAACAGAGTCGGGGGGGGACCCAGTACTTC
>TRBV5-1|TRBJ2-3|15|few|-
CASSRDTSSTDTQYF
TGCGCCAGCAGCCGGGACACTTCTAGCACAGATACGCAGTATTTT
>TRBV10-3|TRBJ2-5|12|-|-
CAISESRETQYF
TGTGCCATCAGTGAGTCGAGGGAGACCCAGTACTTC
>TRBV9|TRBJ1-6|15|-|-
CASSVGGGIGSPLHF
TGTGCCAGCAGCGTAGGCGGGGGTATCGGTTCACCCCTCCACTTT
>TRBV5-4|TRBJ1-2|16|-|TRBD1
CASSSHGTGTNYGYTF
TGTGCCAGCAGCTCCCACGGGACAGGAACTAACTATGGCTACACCTTC
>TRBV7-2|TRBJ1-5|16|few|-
CASSPAGTGFDQPQHF
TGTGCCAGCAGCCCAGCAGGCACGGGGTTCGATCAGCCCCAGCATTTT
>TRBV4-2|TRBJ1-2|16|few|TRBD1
CASSPEGADWNYGYTF
TGTGCCAGCAGCCCCGAGGGGGCCGACTGGAACTATGGCTACACCTTC
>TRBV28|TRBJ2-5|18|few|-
CASSFLQFGSYDQETQYF
TGTGCCAGCAGTTTCCTCCAGTTCGGGTCATACGACCAAGAGACCCAGTACTTC
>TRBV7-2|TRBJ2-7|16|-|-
CASSLLAGTLSHEQYF
TGTGCCAGCAGCTTACTAGCCGGGACTTTGTCCCACGAGCAGTACTTC
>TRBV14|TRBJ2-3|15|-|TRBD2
CASSPRLAGTDTQYF
TGTGCCAGCAGCCCCAGACTAGCGGGCACAGATACGCAGTATTTT
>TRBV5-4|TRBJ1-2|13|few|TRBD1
CASSLQGTYGYTF
TGTGCCAGCAGCCTACAGGGGACCTATGGCTACACCTTC
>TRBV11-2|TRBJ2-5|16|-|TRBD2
CASSHRDLAGGETQYF
TGTGCCAGCAGTCACCGGGACCTAGCGGGGGGAGAGACCCAGTACTTC
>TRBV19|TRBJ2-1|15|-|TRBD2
CASSIGGGIYNEQFF
TGTGCCAGTAGTATTGGCGGGGGGATATACAATGAGCAGTTCTTC
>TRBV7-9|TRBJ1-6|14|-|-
CASSPLISDSPLHF
TGTGCCAGCAGCCCCCTTATCTCAGATTCACCCCTCCACTTT
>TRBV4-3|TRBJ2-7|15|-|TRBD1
CASSQDSGQGFEQYF
TGCGCCAGCAGCCAAGATTCGGGACAGGGGTTCGAGCAGTACTTC
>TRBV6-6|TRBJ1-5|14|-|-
CASRPYASNQPQHF
TGTGCCAGCAGACCCTATGCGAGCAATCAGCCCCAGCATTTT
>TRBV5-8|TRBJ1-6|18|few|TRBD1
CASSSRRGLESYNSPLHF
TGTGCCAGCAGCTCCAGGAGGGGGCTAGAGTCCTATAATTCACCCCTCCACTTT
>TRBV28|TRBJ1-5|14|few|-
CASSWSDSNQPQHF
TGTGCCAGCAGTTGGTCAGATAGCAATCAGCCCCAGCATTTT
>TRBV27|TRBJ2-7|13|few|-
CASSLKGAYEQYF
TGTGCCAGCAGTTTAAAGGGAGCCTACGAGCAGTACTTC
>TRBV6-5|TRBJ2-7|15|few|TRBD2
CASSREVFPSNEQYF
TGTGCCAGCAGCCGGGAGGTTTTTCCGAGCAACGAGCAGTACTTC